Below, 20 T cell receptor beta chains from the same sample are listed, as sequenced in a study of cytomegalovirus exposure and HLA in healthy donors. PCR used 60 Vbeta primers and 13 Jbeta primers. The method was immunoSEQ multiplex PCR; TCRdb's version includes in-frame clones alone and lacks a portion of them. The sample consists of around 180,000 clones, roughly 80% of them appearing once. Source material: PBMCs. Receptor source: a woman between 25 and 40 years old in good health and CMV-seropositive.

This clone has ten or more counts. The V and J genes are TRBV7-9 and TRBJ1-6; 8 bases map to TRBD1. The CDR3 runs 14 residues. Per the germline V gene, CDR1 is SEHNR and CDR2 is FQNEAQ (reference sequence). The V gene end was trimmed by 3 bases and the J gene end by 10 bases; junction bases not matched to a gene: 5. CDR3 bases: TGTGCCAGCAGCTTTCCGGGACAGGCCTCACCCCTCCACTTT. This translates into CASSFPGQASPLHF.

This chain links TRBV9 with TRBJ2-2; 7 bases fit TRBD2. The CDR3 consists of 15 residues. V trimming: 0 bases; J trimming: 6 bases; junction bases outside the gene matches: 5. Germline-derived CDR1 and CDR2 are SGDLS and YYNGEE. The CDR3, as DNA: TGTGCCAGCAGCGTAGTCGGACTAGACGCCGGGGAGCTGTTTTTT. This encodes CASSVVGLDAGELFF.

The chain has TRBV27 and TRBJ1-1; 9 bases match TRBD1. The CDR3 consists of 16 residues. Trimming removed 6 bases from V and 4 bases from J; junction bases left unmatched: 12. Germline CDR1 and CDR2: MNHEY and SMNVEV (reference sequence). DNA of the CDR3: TGTGCCAGCAGAACCACACAGGGGGCGCTTTTCACTGAAGCTTTCTTT. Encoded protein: CASRTTQGALFTEAFF.

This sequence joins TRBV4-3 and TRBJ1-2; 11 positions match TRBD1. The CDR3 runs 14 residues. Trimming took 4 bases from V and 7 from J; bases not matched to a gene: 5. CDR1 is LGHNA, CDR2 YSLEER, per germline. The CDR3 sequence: CASSLDRGLRGYTF. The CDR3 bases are TGCGCCAGCAGCCTGGACAGGGGGCTACGTGGCTACACCTTC.

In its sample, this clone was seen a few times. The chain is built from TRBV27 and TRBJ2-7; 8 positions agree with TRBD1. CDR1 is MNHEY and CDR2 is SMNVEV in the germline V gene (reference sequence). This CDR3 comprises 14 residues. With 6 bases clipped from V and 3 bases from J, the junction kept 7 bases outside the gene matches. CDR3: CASSIDRGLYEQYF. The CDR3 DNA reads TGTGCCAGCAGCATTGACAGGGGACTCTACGAGCAGTACTTC.

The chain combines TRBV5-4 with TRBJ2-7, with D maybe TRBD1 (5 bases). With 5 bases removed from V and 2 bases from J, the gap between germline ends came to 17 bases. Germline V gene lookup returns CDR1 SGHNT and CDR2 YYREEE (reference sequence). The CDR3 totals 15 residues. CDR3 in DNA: TGTGCCAGCAGTTCGGCATTCGGACAAGCCTACGAGCAGTACTTC. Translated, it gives CASSSAFGQAYEQYF.

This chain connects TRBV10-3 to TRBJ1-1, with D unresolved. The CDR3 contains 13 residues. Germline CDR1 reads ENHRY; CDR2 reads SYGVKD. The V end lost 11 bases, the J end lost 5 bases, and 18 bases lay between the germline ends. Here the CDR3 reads CASLGVRETEAFF. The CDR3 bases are TGTGCCTCCCTCGGGGTGAGGGAGACTGAAGCTTTCTTT.

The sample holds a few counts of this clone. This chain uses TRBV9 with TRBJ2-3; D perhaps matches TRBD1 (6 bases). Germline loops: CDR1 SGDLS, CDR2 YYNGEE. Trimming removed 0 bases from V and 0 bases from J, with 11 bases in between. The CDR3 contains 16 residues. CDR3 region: CASSVARGFSTDTQYF. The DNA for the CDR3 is TGTGCCAGCAGCGTAGCAAGGGGGTTTAGCACAGATACGCAGTATTTT.

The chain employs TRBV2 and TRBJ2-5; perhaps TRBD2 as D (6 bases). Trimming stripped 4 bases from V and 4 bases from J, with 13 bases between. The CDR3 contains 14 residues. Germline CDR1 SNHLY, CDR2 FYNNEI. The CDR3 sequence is CASSGDFWGETQYF. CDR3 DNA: TGTGCCAGCAGTGGGGACTTTTGGGGAGAGACCCAGTACTTC.

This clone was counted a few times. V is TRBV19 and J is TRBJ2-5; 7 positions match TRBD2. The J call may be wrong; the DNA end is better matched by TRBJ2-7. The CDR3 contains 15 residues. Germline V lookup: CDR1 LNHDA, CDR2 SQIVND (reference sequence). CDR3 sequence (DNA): TGTGCCAGTAGTATCCACCGGGAGGCCCACTACGAGCAGTACTTC. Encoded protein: CASSIHREAHYEQYF.

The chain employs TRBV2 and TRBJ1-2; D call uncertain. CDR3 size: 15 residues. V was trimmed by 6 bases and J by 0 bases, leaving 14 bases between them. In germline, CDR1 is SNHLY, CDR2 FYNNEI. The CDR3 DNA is TGTGCCAGCAGCAGACGAGGCGGTTCTAACTATGGCTACACCTTC. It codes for CASSRRGGSNYGYTF.

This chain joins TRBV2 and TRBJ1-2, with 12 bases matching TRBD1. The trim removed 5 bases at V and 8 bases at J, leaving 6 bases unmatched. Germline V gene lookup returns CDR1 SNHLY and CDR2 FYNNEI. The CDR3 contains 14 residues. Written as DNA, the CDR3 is TGTGCCAGCAGTCGGGGACAGGGGGCGATCGGCTACACCTTC. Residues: CASSRGQGAIGYTF.

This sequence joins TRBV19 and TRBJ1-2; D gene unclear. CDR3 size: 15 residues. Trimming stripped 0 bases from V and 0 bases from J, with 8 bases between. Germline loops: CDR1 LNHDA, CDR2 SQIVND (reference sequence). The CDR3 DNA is TGTGCCAGTAGTATAGATCAAGGAGCTAACTATGGCTACACCTTC. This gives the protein CASSIDQGANYGYTF.

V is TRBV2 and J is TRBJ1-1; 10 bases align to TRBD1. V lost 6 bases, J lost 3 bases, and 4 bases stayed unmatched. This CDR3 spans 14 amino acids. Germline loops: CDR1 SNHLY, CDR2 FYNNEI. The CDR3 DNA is TGTGCCAGCAGACGGACAGGGGGAGACACTGAAGCTTTCTTT. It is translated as CASRRTGGDTEAFF.

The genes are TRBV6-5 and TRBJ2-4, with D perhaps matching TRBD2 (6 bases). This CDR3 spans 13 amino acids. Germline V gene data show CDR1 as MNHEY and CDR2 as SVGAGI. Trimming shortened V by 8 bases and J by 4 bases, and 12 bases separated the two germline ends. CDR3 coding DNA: TGTGCCAGCCGGCGGGATTTAAAAAACATTCAGTACTTC. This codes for CASRRDLKNIQYF.

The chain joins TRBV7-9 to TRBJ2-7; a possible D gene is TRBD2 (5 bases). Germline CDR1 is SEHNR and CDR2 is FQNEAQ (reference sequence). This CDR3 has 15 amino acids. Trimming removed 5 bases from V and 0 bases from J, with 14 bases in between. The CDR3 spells CASSASLESSYEQYF. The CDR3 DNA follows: TGTGCCAGCAGCGCCTCACTAGAGAGCTCCTACGAGCAGTACTTC.

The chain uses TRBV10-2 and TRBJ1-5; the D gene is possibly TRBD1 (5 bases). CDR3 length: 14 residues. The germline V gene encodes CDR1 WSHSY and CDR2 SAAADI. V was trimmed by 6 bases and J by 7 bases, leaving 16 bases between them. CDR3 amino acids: CASSPWGVDQPQHF. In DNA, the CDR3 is TGCGCCAGCAGCCCCTGGGGGGTTGACCAGCCCCAGCATTTT.

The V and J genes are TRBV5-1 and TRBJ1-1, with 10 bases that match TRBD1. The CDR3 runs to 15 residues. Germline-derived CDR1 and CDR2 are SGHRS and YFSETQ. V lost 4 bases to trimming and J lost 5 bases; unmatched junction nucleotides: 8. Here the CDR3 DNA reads TGCGCCAGCAGCGATCAAAGGACAGGGGGGACTGAAGCTTTCTTT. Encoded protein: CASSDQRTGGTEAFF.

Here the CDR3 reads CASTVGGSSYEQYF. The DNA of the CDR3 is TGTGCCAGCACCGTGGGGGGGAGCTCCTACGAGCAGTACTTC. This sequence joins TRBV6-6 and TRBJ2-7, with 7 bases identical to TRBD2. The CDR3 totals 14 residues. Losses at the gene ends were 7 bases for V and 0 bases for J; bases not matched to a gene: 6. Germline CDR1 and CDR2: MNHNY and SVGAGI (reference sequence).

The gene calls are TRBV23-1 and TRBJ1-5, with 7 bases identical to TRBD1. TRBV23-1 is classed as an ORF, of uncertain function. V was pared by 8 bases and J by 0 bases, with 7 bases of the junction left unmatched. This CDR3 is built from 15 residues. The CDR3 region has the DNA TGCGCCAGCCTGGGACAGATCTATAGCAATCAGCCCCAGCATTTT. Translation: CASLGQIYSNQPQHF.